This T cell receptor beta chain emerged from a study of siplizumab effects on memory and regulatory T cells. TCRdb keeps only in-frame clones here, not all; method: immunoSEQ multiplex PCR. The data hold tens of thousands of clones, with more than 75% observed a single time. The V gene's germline CDR1 is KGHSH and CDR2 LQKENI. V was trimmed by 3 bases and J by 8 bases, leaving 8 bases between them. This CDR3 region has 12 residues. The chain is built from TRBV18 and TRBJ1-3; D is ambiguous. Sequenced: naive CD8+ T cells sorted from blood. This TCR was sampled from a human donor in good health. CDR3 region: CASSPPGDTIYF. CDR3 sequence (DNA): TGTGCCAGCTCACCCCCTGGGGACACCATATATTTT.